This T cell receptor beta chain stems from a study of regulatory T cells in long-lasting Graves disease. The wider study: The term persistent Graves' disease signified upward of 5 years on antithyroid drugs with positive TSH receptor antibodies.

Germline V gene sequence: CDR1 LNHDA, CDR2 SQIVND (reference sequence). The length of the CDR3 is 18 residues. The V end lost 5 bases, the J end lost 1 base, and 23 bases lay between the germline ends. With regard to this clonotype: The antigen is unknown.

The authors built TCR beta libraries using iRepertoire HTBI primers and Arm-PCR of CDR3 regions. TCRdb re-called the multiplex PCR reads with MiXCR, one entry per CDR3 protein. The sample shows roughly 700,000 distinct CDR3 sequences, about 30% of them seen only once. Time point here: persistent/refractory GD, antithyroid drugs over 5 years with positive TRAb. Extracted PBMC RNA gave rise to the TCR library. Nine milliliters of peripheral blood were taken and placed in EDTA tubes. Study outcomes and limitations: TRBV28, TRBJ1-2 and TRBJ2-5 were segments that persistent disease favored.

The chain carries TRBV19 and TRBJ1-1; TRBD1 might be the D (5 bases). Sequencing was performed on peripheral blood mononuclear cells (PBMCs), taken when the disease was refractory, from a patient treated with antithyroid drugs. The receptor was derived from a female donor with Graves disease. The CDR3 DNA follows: TGTGCCAGTAGTTTCCTGGGACCCCCACTTAGCGGGAACACTGAAGCTTTCTTT. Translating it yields CASSFLGPPLSGNTEAFF.